This T cell receptor beta chain was identified in a study of OX40 agonist ivuxolimab in advanced cancers. For the study at large: It was permissible to have had prior anti-PD-1, anti-PD-L1 or anti-CTLA-4 therapy, and around 40% had some. Whole-study results and caveats: At doses 0.1 to 3.0 mg/kg, CD4+ and CD8+ clones expanded.

Only one count was recorded for this clone. Its specificity is not known. Assay: immunoSEQ multiplex PCR; the TCRdb copy retains only in-frame clones and omits some. Of roughly 74,000 clones listed, approximately 84% are singletons. Germline CDR1 and CDR2: ENHRY and SYGVKD. The V end was cut by 6 bases, the J end by 0 bases, with 14 bases between. The CDR3 contains 15 residues. The sample was CD4+ or CD8+ T cells sorted from blood, taken in a trial of the OX40 agonist ivuxolimab. The chain couples TRBV10-3 to TRBJ1-1, with a tentative D call TRBD1 (6 bases). The TCR was taken from an adult with an advanced solid tumor such as melanoma, head and neck, liver or kidney cancer. This CDR3 is CAIRATGFLNTEAFF. The CDR3 coding sequence is TGTGCCATCAGAGCGACAGGATTTCTGAACACTGAAGCTTTCTTT.